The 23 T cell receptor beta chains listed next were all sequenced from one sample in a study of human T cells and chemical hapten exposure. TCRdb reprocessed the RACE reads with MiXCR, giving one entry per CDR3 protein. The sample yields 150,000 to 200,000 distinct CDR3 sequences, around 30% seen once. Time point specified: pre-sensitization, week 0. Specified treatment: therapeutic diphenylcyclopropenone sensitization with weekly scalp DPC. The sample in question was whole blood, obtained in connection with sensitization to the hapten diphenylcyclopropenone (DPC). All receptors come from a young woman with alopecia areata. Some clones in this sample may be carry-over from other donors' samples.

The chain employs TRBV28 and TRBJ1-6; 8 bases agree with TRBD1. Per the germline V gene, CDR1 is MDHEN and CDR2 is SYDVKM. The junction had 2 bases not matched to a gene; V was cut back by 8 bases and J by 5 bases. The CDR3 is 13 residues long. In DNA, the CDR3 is TGTGCCAGCGGACAGGGTAATAATTCACCCCTCCACTTT. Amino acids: CASGQGNNSPLHF.

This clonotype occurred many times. The CDR3 DNA sequence: TGTGCCAGCAGTGGGGCCTACGAGCAGTACTTC. It specifies CASSGAYEQYF. The rearrangement uses TRBV28 and TRBJ2-7; D is unclear. Germline V CDR1 and CDR2: MDHEN, SYDVKM. With 5 bases removed from V and 2 bases from J, the gap between germline ends came to 4 bases. The CDR3 length is 11 residues.

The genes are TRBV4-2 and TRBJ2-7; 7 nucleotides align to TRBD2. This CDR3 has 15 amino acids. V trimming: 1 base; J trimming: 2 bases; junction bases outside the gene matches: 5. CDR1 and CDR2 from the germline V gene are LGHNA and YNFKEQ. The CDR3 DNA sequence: TGTGCCAGCAGCCAAGCGACCCTAGCGGCCTACGAGCAGTACTTC. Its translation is CASSQATLAAYEQYF.

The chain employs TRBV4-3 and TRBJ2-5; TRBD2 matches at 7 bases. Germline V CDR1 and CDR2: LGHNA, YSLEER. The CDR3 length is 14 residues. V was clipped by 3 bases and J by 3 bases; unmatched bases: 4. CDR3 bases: TGCGCCAGCAGCCAGAGGCTAGCGGAAGAGACCCAGTACTTC. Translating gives CASSQRLAEETQYF.

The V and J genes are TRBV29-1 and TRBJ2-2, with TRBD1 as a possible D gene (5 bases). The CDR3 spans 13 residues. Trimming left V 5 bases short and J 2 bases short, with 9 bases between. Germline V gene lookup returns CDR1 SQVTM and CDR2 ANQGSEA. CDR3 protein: CSVYDSNTGELFF. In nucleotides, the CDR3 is TGCAGCGTTTACGACAGCAACACCGGGGAGCTGTTTTTT.

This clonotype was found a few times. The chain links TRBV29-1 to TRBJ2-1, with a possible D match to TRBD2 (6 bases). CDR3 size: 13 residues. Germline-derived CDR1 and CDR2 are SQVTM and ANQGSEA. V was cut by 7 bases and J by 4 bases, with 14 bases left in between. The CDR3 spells CSAATGGYNEQFF. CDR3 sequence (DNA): TGCAGCGCCGCCACTGGGGGGTACAATGAGCAGTTCTTC.

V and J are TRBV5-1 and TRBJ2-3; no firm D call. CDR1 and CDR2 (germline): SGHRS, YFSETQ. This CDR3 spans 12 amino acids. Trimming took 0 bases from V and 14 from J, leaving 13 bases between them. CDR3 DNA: TGCGCCAGCAGCTTGGCCCCACACAAGGGGTATTTT. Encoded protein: CASSLAPHKGYF.

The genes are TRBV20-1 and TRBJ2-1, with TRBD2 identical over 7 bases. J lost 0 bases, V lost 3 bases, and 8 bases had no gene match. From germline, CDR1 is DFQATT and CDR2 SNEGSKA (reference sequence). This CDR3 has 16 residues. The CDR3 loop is CSARRASGSSYNEQFF. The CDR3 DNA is TGCAGTGCTAGGAGGGCTAGCGGTAGCTCCTACAATGAGCAGTTCTTC.

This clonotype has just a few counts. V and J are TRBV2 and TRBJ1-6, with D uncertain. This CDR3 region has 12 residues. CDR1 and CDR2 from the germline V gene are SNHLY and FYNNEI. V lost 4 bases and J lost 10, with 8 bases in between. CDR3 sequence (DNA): TGTGCCAGCAGTGCTCCGTACTCACCCCTCCACTTT. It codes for CASSAPYSPLHF. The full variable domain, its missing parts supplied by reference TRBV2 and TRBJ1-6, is EPEVTQTPSHQVTQMGQEVILRCVPISNHLYFYWYRQILGQKVEFLVSFYNNEISEKSEIFDDQFSVERPDGSNFTLKIRSTKLEDSAMYFCASSAPYSPLHFGNGTRLTVT.

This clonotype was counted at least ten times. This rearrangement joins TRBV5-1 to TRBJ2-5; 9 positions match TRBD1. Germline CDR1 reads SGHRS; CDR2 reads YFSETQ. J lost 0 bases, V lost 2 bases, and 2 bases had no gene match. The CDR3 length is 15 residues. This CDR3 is CASSLRTGDQETQYF. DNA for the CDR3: TGCGCCAGCAGCTTAAGGACAGGGGACCAAGAGACCCAGTACTTC.

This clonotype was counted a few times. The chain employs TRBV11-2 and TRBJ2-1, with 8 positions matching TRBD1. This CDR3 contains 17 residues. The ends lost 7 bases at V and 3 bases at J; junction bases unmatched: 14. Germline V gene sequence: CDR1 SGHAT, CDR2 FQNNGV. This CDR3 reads CASMYARGTGYYNEQFF. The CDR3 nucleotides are TGTGCCAGCATGTACGCCCGAGGGACAGGCTACTACAATGAGCAGTTCTTC.

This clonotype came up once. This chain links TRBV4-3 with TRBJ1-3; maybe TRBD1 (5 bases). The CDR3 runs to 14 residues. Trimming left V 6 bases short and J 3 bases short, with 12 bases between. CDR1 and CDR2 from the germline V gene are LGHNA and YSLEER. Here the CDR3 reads CASSRWTHGNTIYF. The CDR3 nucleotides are TGCGCCAGCAGTCGTTGGACACATGGAAACACCATATATTTT.

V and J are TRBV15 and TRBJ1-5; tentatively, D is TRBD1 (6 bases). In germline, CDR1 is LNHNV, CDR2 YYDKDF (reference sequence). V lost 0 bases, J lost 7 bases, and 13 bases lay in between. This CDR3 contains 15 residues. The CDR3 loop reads CATSREAGAGQPQHF. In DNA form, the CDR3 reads TGTGCCACCAGCAGAGAGGCAGGGGCAGGACAGCCCCAGCATTTT.

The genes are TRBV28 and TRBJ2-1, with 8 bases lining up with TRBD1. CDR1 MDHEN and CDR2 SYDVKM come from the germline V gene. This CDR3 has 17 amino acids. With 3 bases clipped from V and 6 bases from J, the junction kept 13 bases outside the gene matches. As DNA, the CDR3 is TGTGCCAGCAGTTTTTATCCAGGACAGGGTATGGGCAATGAGCAGTTCTTC. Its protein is CASSFYPGQGMGNEQFF.

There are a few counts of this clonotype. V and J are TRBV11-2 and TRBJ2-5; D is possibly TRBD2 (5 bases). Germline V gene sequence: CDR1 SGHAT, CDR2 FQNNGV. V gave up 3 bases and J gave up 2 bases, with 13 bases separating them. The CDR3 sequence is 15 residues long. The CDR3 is CASSLRAVGQETQYF. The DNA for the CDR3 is TGTGCCAGCAGCTTGAGGGCAGTTGGTCAAGAGACCCAGTACTTC.

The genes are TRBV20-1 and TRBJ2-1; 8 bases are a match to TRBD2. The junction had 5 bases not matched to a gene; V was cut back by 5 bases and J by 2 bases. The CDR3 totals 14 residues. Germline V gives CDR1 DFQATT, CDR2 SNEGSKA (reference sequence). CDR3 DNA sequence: TGCAGTGCTTGGAGCGGGAGCGCCTACAATGAGCAGTTCTTC. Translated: CSAWSGSAYNEQFF.

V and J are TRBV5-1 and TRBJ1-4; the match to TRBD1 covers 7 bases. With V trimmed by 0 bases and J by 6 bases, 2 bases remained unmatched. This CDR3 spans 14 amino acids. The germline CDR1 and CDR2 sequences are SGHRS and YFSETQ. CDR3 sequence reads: CASSLGGTDEKLFF. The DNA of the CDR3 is TGCGCCAGCAGCTTGGGAGGGACAGATGAAAAACTGTTTTTT.

The CDR3 region has the DNA TGTGCCACCAGCCCAAGGGACAGGAACGAGCAGTACTTC. Amino acids: CATSPRDRNEQYF. The chain uses TRBV15 and TRBJ2-7, with 8 positions matching TRBD1. Germline lookup yields CDR1 LNHNV and CDR2 YYDKDF (reference sequence). Trimming took 5 bases from V and 5 from J; bases not matched to a gene: 5. This CDR3 has 13 amino acids.

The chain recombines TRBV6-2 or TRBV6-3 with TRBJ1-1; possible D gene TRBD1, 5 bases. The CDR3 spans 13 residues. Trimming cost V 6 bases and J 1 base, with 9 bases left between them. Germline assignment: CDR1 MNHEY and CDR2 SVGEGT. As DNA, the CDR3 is TGTGCCAGCAGGGACAACCCGAACACTGAAGCTTTCTTT. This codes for CASRDNPNTEAFF.

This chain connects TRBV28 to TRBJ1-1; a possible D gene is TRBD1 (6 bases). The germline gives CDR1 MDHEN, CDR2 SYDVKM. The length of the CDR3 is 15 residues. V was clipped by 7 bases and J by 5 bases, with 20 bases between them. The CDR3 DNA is TGTGCCAGCACTCCCCGGGGGGGGGCGATTACTGAAGCTTTCTTT. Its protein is CASTPRGGAITEAFF.

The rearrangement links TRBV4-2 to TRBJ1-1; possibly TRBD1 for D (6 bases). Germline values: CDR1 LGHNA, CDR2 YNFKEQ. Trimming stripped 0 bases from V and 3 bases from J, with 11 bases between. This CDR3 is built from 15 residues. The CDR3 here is CASSQDNRDHTEAFF. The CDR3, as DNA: TGTGCCAGCAGCCAAGACAACAGGGATCACACTGAAGCTTTCTTT.

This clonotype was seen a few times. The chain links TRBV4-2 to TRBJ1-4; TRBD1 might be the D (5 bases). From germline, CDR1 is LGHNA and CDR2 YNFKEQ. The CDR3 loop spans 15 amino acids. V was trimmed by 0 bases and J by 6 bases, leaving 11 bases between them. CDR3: CASSQDGQGHEKLFF. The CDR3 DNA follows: TGTGCCAGCAGCCAAGATGGCCAGGGCCATGAAAAACTGTTTTTT.

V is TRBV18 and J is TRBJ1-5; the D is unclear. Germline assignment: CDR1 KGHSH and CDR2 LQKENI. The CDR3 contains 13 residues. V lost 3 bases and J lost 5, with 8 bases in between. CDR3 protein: CASSPGSYQPQHF. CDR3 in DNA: TGTGCCAGCTCACCGGGCAGCTATCAGCCCCAGCATTTT.